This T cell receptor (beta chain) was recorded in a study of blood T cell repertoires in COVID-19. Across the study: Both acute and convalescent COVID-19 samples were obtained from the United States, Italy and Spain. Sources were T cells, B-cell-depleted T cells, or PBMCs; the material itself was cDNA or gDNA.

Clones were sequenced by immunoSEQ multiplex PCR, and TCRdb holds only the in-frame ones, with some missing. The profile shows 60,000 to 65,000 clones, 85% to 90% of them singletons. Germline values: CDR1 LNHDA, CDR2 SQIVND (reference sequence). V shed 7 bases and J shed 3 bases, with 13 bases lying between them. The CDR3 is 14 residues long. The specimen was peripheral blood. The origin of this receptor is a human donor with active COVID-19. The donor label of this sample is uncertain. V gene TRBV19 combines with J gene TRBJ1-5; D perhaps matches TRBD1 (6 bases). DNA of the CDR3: TGTGCCAGTATGGGGGCGTTCCTCAATCAGCCCCAGCATTTT. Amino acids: CASMGAFLNQPQHF.